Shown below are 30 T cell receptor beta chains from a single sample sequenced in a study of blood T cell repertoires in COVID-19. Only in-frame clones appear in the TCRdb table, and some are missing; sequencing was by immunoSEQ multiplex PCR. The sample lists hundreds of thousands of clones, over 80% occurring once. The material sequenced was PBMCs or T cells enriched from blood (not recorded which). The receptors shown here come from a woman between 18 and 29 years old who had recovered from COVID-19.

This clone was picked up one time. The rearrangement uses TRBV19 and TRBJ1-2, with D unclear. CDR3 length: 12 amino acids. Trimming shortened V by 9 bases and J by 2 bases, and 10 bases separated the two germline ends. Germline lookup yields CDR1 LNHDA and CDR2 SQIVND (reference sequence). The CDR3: CARSTGNYGYTF. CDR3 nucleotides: TGTGCCAGATCGACCGGGAACTATGGCTACACCTTC.

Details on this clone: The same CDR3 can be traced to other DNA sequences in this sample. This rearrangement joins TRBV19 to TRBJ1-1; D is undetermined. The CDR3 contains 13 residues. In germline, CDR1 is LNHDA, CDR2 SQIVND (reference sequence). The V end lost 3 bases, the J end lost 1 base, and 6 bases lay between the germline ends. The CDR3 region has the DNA TGTGCCAGTAGTATGGGAGGGAACACTGAAGCTTTCTTT. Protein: CASSMGGNTEAFF.

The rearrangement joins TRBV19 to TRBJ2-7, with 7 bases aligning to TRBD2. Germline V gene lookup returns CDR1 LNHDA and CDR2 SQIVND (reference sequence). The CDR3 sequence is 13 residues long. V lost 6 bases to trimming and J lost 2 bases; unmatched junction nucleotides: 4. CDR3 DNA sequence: TGTGCCAGTAGGGGGAGGGCCCCCTACGAGCAGTACTTC. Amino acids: CASRGRAPYEQYF.

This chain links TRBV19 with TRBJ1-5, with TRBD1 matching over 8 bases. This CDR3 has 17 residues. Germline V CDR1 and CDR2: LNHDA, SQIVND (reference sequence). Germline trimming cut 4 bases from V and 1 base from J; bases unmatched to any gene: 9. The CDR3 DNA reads TGTGCCAGTAGTACCCCGGACAGGGTCGACAGCAATCAGCCCCAGCATTTT. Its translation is CASSTPDRVDSNQPQHF.

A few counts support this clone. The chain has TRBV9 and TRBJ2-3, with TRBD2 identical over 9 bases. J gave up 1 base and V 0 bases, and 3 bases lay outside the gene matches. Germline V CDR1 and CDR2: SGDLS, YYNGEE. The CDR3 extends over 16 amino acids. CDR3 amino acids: CASSVGVAGGTDTQYF. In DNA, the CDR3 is TGTGCCAGCAGCGTAGGAGTAGCGGGGGGCACAGATACGCAGTATTTT.

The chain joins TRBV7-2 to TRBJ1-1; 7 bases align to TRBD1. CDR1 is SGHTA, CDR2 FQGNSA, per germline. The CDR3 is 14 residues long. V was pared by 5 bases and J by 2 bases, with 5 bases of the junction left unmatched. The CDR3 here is CASSHGTVNTEAFF. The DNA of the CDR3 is TGTGCCAGCAGCCACGGGACAGTCAACACTGAAGCTTTCTTT.

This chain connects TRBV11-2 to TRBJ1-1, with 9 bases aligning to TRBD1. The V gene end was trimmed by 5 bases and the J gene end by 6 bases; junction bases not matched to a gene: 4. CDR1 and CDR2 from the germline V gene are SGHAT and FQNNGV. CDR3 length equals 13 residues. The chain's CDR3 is CASSVWTGAEAFF. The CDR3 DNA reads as TGTGCCAGCAGCGTATGGACAGGGGCTGAAGCTTTCTTT.

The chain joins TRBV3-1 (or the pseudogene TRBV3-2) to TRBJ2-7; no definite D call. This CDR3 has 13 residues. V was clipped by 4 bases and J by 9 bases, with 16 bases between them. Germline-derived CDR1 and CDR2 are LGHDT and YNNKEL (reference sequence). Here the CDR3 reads CASSRVDSSTQYF. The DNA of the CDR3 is TGTGCCAGCAGCCGGGTAGATTCTAGTACGCAGTACTTC.

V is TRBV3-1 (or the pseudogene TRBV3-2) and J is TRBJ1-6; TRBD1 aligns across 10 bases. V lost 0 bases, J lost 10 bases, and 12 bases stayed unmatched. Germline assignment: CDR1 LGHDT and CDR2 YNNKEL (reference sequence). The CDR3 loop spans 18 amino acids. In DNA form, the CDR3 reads TGTGCCAGCAGCCAAGATGAGCAGACAGGGGGCGTCGGCTCACCCCTCCACTTT. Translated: CASSQDEQTGGVGSPLHF.

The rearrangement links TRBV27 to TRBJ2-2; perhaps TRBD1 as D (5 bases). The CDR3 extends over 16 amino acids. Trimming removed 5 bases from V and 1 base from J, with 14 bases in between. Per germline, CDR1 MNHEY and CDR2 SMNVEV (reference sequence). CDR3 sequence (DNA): TGTGCCAGCAGTACTTATCGAAGGGGGAACACCGGGGAGCTGTTTTTT. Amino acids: CASSTYRRGNTGELFF.

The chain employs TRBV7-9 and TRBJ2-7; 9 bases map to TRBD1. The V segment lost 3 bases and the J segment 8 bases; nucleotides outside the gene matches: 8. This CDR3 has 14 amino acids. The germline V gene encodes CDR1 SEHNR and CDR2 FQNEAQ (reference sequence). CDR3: CASSLDRGHTKQYF. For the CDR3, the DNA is TGTGCCAGCAGCTTGGACAGGGGCCATACGAAGCAGTACTTC.

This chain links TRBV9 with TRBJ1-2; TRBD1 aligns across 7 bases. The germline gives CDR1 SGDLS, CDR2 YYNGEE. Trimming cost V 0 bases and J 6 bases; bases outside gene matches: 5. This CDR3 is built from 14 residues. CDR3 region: CASSVGTGEDGYTF. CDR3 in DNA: TGTGCCAGCAGCGTAGGCACAGGGGAGGATGGCTACACCTTC. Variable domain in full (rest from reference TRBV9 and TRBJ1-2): DSGVTQTPKHLITATGQRVTLRCSPRSGDLSVYWYQQSLDQGLQFLIQYYNGEERAKGNILERFSAQQFPDLHSELNLSSLELGDSALYFCASSVGTGEDGYTFGSGTRLTVV.

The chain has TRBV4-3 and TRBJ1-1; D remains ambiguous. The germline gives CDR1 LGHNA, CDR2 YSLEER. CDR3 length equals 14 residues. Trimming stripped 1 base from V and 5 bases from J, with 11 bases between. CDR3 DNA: TGCGCCAGCAGCCAAGGAGGGCTTGGGACTGAAGCTTTCTTT. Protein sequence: CASSQGGLGTEAFF.

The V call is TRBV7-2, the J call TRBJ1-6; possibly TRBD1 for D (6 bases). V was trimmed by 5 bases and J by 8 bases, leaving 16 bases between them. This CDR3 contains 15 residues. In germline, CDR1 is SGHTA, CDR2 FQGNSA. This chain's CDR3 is CASSAQQGRDSPLHF. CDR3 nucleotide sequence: TGTGCCAGCAGCGCACAACAGGGTAGGGATTCACCCCTCCACTTT.

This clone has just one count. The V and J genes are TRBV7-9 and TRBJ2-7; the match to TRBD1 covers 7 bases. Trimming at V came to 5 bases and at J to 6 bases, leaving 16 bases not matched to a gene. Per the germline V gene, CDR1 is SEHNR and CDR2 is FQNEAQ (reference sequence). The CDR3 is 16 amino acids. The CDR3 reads CASSPPLRQGEREQYF. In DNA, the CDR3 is TGTGCCAGCAGCCCCCCCCTTCGACAGGGCGAGCGCGAGCAGTACTTC.

The chain's CDR3 is CAWMGDRISGNTIYF. The CDR3 region has the DNA TGTGCCTGGATGGGGGACAGGATCTCTGGAAACACCATATATTTT. This chain joins TRBV30 and TRBJ1-3; 8 bases are a match to TRBD1. V was clipped by 4 bases and J by 0 bases; unmatched bases: 5. This CDR3 has 15 amino acids. Germline V gene data show CDR1 as GTSNPN and CDR2 as SVGIG (reference sequence). The complete variable domain, with remaining parts taken from reference TRBV30 and TRBJ1-3, reads SQTIHQWPATLVQPVGSPLSLECTVEGTSNPNLYWYRQAAGRGLQLLFYSVGIGQISSEVPQNLSASRPQDRQFILSSKKLLLSDSGFYLCAWMGDRISGNTIYFGEGSWLTVV.

CDR3: CASSDYVGVGAGYTF. The CDR3 DNA is TGTGCCAGCAGCGATTATGTCGGGGTGGGGGCTGGCTACACCTTC. The gene calls are TRBV3-1 (or the pseudogene TRBV3-2) and TRBJ1-2, with D maybe TRBD1 (6 bases). The V end was cut by 5 bases, the J end by 7 bases, with 20 bases between. In germline, CDR1 is LGHDT, CDR2 YNNKEL (reference sequence). The CDR3 extends over 15 amino acids.

CDR3 residues: CATHRGNTDTQYF. The CDR3 region has the DNA TGTGCGACCCACAGGGGCAACACAGATACGCAGTATTTT. V is TRBV6-5 and J is TRBJ2-3; the match to TRBD1 covers 7 bases. Germline V gene lookup returns CDR1 MNHEY and CDR2 SVGAGI. This CDR3 comprises 13 residues.

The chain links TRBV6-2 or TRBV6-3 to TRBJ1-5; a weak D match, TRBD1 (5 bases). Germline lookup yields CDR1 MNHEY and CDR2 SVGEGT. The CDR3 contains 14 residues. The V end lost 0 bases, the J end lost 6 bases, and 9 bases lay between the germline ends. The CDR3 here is CASSYSPGGQPQHF. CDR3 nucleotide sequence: TGTGCCAGCAGTTACTCCCCGGGGGGTCAGCCCCAGCATTTT.

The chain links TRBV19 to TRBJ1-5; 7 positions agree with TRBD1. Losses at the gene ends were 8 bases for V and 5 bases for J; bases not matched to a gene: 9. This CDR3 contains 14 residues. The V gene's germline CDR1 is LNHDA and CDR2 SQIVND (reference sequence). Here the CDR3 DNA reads TGTGCCAGTGCCCCGGGACAGAGACATCAGCCCCAGCATTTT. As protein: CASAPGQRHQPQHF.

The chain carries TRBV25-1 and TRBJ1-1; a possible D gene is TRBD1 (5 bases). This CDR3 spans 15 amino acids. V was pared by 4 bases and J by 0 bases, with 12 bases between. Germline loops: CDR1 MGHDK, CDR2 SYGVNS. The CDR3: CASSAPRGLNTEAFF. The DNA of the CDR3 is TGTGCCAGCAGTGCCCCGCGGGGCTTGAACACTGAAGCTTTCTTT.

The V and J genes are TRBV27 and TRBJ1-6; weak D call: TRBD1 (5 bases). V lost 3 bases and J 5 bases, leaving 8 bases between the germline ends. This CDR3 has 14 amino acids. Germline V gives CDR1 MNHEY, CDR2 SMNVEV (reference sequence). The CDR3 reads CASSFRQNNSPLHF. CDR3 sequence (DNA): TGTGCCAGCAGTTTTCGACAGAATAATTCACCCCTCCACTTT.

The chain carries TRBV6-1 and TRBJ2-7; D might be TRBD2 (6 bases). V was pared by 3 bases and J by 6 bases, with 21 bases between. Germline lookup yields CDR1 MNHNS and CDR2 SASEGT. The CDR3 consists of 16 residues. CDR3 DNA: TGTGCCAGCAGTGACCCAAACCGCGGGGCTTCCCGCGAGCAGTACTTC. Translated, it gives CASSDPNRGASREQYF.

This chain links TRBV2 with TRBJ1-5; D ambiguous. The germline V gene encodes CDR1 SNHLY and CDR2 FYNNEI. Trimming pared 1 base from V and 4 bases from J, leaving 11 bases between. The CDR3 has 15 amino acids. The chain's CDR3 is CASSEGQVANQPQHF. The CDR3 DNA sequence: TGTGCCAGCAGTGAAGGCCAGGTGGCAAATCAGCCCCAGCATTTT.

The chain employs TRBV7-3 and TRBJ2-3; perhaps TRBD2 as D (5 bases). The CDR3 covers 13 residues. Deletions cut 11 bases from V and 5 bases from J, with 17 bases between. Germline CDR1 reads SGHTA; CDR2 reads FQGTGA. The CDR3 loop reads CAAGGLSEDTQYF. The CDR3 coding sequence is TGTGCCGCAGGAGGACTGAGTGAAGATACGCAGTATTTT.

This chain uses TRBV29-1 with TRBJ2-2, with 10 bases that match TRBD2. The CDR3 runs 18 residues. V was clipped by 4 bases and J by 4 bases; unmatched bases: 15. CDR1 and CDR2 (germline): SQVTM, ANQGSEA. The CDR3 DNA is TGCAGCGTTGTACCGCGAGAATTAGCGGGAGGTTCCACCGGGGAGCTGTTTTTT. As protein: CSVVPRELAGGSTGELFF.

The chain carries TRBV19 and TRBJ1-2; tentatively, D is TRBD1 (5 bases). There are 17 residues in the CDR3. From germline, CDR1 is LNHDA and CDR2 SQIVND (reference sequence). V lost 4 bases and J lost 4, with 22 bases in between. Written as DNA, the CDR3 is TGTGCCAGTAGTACTCAGGGAAGGGCCGTGGAAGGCTATGGCTACACCTTC. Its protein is CASSTQGRAVEGYGYTF.

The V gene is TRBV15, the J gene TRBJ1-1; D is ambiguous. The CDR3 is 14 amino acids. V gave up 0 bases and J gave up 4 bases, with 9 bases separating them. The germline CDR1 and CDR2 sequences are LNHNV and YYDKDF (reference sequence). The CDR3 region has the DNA TGTGCCACCAGCAGAGATAAGTTTAGCACTGAAGCTTTCTTT. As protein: CATSRDKFSTEAFF.

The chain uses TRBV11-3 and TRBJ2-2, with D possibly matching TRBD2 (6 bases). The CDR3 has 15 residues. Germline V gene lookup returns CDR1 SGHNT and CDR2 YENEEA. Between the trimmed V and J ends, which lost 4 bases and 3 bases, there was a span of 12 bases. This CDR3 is CASSSQGGDTGELFF. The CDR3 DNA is TGTGCCAGCAGCTCCCAGGGAGGAGACACCGGGGAGCTGTTTTTT.

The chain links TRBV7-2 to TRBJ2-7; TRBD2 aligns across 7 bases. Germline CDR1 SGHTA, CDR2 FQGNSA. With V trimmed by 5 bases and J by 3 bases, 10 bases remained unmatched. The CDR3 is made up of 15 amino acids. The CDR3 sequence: CASSGSGGGFYEQYF. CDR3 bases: TGTGCCAGCAGCGGATCGGGAGGCGGCTTCTACGAGCAGTACTTC.